Listed below are T cell receptor beta chains from one sample, sequenced in a study of cytomegalovirus exposure and HLA in healthy donors. The assay was immunoSEQ multiplex PCR, and TCRdb's table has in-frame clones only and misses some. The repertoire holds 160,000 or so clones, with roughly three quarters as singletons. Sequenced sample: PBMCs. The receptors shown here come from a man between 18 and 35 years old in good health and CMV-seropositive. CDR3s include the opening cysteine and the closing phenylalanine or tryptophan. A D gene is named only where the DNA matches it firmly. Clone size is stated in some rows and not others, as once, few, many or a class when expanded.

V	J	size	D	DNA	CDR3
TRBV30	TRBJ1-2	NA	NA	TGTGCCTGGAAACCCGACAGAGTTAACTATGGCTACACCTTC	CAWKPDRVNYGYTF
TRBV4-1	TRBJ2-2	NA	TRBD1	TGCGCCAGCAGCCAATCCCAACAGGGGGTGGGGGAGCTGTTTTTT	CASSQSQQGVGELFF
TRBV4-1	TRBJ1-1	NA	NA	TGCGCCAGCAGCCAGTCACCGGGGACTGAAGCTTTCTTT	CASSQSPGTEAFF
TRBV5-4	TRBJ1-1	NA	NA	TGTGCCAGCAGACCCGGACAAGTGAACACTGAAGCTTTCTTT	CASRPGQVNTEAFF
TRBV5-1	TRBJ2-5	NA	TRBD2	TGCGCCAGCAGCTTGTCGCTAGCGGGAGGCCCCCAAGAGACCCAGTACTTC	CASSLSLAGGPQETQYF
TRBV18	TRBJ1-1	NA	NA	TGTGCCAGCTCACCGTCCGTCGGGAACACTGAAGCTTTCTTT	CASSPSVGNTEAFF
TRBV5-1	TRBJ2-3	NA	TRBD1	TGCGCCAGCAGCTTGGGACAGGGCATAGATACGCAGTATTTT	CASSLGQGIDTQYF
TRBV28	TRBJ1-2	NA	TRBD1	TGTGCCAGCAGTCCTCCCGGGACAGAAGACTACACCTTC	CASSPPGTEDYTF
TRBV7-2	TRBJ2-1	NA	NA	TGTGCCAGCAGCTTAGATTTAGGGCAGGGAGAGCAGTTCTTC	CASSLDLGQGEQFF
TRBV11-2	TRBJ2-5	NA	NA	TGTGCCAGCAGCTTTGTAGAACAAGAGACCCAGTACTTC	CASSFVEQETQYF
TRBV27	TRBJ1-1	once	TRBD1	TGTGCCAGCAGTTTAGAAAGGACAGGGGGCACTGAAGCTTTCTTT	CASSLERTGGTEAFF